This T cell receptor (beta chain) was captured by sequencing in a study of blood T cells in healthy people across ages (dated by TCRdb to between 2014 and 2016). In the study overall: Template switching captured roughly one uniquely barcoded TCR beta cDNA molecule per two T cells in model experiments. Age-related changes in TCR beta repertoire diversity were measured in the study by deep sequencing normalized with unique cDNA molecular identifiers. The donors were divided into four age groups: young (average approximately 15 years), middle-aged (around 41), aged (62) and long-lived (approximately 74). To avoid experimental bias, donors of different ages were distributed randomly across sequencing lanes. Two additional independent replicas of 1 million unique cDNA reads from the same blood draw were analyzed for two donors (one aged 18 to 30 and one aged 80 or older).

Trimming costs V 3 bases and J 3 bases, and their ends lie 14 bases apart. The CDR3 measures 15 amino acids from cysteine to phenylalanine. Only CDR3 DNA is held: 45 bases, read in frame from base 1. The germline V gene gives CDR1 as KGHSH and CDR2 as LQKENI. Concerning this clonotype itself: Its antigen specificity is not known. Base qualities are not recorded, but no much larger clone differs from it by a single base.

Systemically healthy Caucasian individuals from Russia, about 38 in total and aged 6 to 90 years, were included as donors. Each donor gave ten milliliters of peripheral blood, collected into EDTA-treated Vacutainer tubes. PBMCs were isolated by Ficoll-Paque density-gradient centrifugation, with at least 6 million obtained per sample. Trizol reagent was used to extract total RNA from the PBMCs, yielding at least 6 micrograms per sample. Naive CD45RAhigh/CD27high T cell percentages were measured by flow cytometry on a PBMC aliquot from every donor. Overall study results and their limits: Compared with the aged group, more naive CD4+ T cells, fewer expanded clones and increased TCR diversity were shown by the long-lived group, suggesting age selection. Estimates of total diversity from one million sequenced T cells were regarded as lower bounds and underestimates. Observed TCR beta diversity per million T cells fell roughly linearly with age, and a significant reduction was already apparent by age around 39. Observed TCR beta diversity correlated strongly with the percentage of naive T cells measured by flow cytometry. Donor CMV infection status was unknown, potentially confounding age-related changes in expanded clonotypes. Because profiling used bulk unsorted PBMCs, naive and antigen-experienced compartments could not be compared conclusively.

Library creation used 5' RACE. This sample was sequenced with an Illumina HiSeq 2500. The second PCR ran for roughly 7 to 11 cycles and used a J-beta primer mix along with a sample-barcoded 5' primer. A template-switch 5' adaptor carrying 12 random nucleotides introduced a unique molecular identifier onto each TCR beta cDNA molecule. Each sample yielded at least 2.5 million CDR3-containing paired-end reads. First-strand cDNA synthesis was performed from all RNA using the Mint cDNA synthesis kit, with priming by a TRBC-specific oligonucleotide. Following uracil-DNA glycosylase treatment, a first 18-cycle PCR with universal primers M1SS and BC2_uni_R was performed on all cDNA. Per the authors' processing: Normalization of each sample was performed by random selection of 1 million high-quality reads, each carrying a distinct molecular identifier. Reads with shared molecular identifiers were discarded instead of being binned into consensus sequences. MiTCR, run with a Q25 quality threshold and the strictest error-elimination algorithm, handled CDR3 identification, clonotype clustering and error correction. A nonparametric unseen species model with Euler transformation was used to estimate lower-bound total TCR beta diversity. The public reads were reanalyzed by TCRdb: fastp trimming at Q25, MiXCR alignment, in-frame beta chains only. Rows are unified per CDR3 protein, each entry keeping the most common DNA and genes. What appears here as the V and J calls and clone size reflects TCRdb's work, not the paper's. In this sample the table shows hundreds of thousands of distinct CDR3 sequences, 36% of which occur a single time. The ten largest clones add up to approximately 13% of the sample.

The chain is encoded by TRBV18 joined to TRBJ1-2, with a tentative D gene TRBD1 over 6 matching bases. Sequenced sample: blood. This TCR was sampled from a man aged 18 to 30 in good health. The CDR3 has the sequence CASSPETGSDYGYTF. In nucleotides, the sequence is TGTGCCAGCTCACCCGAGACAGGTAGCGACTATGGCTACACCTTC. The CDR3 plus the reference TRBV18 and TRBJ1-2 genes for the other parts give the full variable domain: NAGVMQNPRHLVRRRGQEARLRCSPMKGHSHVYWYRQLPEEGLKFMVYLQKENIIDESGMPKERFSAEFPKEGPSILRIQQVVRGDSAAYFCASSPETGSDYGYTFGSGTRLTVV.